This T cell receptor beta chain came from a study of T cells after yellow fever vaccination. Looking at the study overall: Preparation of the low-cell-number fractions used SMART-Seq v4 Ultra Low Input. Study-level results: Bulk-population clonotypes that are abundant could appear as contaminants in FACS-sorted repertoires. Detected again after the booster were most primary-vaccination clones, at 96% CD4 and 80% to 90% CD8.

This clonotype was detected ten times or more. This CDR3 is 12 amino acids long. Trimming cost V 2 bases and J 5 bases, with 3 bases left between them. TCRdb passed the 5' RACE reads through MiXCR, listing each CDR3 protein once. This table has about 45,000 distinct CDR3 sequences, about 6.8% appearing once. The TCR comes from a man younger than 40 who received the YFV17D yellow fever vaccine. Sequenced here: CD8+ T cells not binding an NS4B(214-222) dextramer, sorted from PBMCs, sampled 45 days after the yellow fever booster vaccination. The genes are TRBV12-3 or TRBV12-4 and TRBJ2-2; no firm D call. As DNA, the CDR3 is TGTGCCAGCAGTTTACAAACCGGGGAGCTGTTTTTT. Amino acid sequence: CASSLQTGELFF.